This T cell receptor beta chain came from a study of control samples from healthy donors and cancer patients. Sequencing was performed with immunoSEQ multiplex PCR; in TCRdb, only in-frame clones are kept and a portion is missing. Among 98,000 or so clones, around 80% were seen once, and the ten largest hold around 6.2%. This clone has just one count. Trimming removed 11 bases at V and 7 bases at J, with 17 bases between. CDR1 is LNHDA and CDR2 is SQIVND in the germline V gene (reference sequence). CDR3 length: 12 residues. The J gene is TRBJ1-2, the V gene TRBV19; D may be TRBD1 (5 bases). The material sequenced was blood. This TCR was recovered from a man in his late teens or twenties in good health. For the CDR3, the DNA is TGTGCCTCCCGGGGGGAGGATCTTGGCTACACCTTC. This gives the protein CASRGEDLGYTF.